These T cell receptor beta chains were read from a single sample in a study of shared clonotypes between healthy human individuals. TCRdb's copy holds only in-frame clones and misses some; the assay was immunoSEQ multiplex PCR. The profile shows 2 million to 3 million clones, over 85% of them singletons. The specimen sequenced was naive CD4+ T cells from PBMCs. The receptors shown here come from a man between 18 and 35 years old in good health. Some clones in this sample may be carry-over from other donors' samples. CDR3s include the opening cysteine and the closing phenylalanine or tryptophan. The D gene is left open where the match is weak. Not all rows give a size; the values are once, few, many and, for expanded clones, a class.

j_call clone_size d_call v_call cdr3_length cdr3_nt cdr3_aa
TRBJ1-5 NA NA TRBV7-8 13 TGTGCCAGCAGCTTGAGGTGGGATCAGCCCCAGCATTTT CASSLRWDQPQHF
TRBJ1-3 NA NA TRBV5-1 14 TGCGCCAGCAGCCCTGCCCCACCTGGAAACACCATATATTTT CASSPAPPGNTIYF
TRBJ2-1 NA NA TRBV5-1 15 TGCGCCAGCAGCTCGGACACAACAGCCTACAATGAGCAGTTCTTC CASSSDTTAYNEQFF
TRBJ1-5 NA NA TRBV28 15 TGTGCCAGCACTATGGGTGGGGGGGACAATCAGCCCCAGCATTTT CASTMGGGDNQPQHF
TRBJ2-7 NA TRBD2 TRBV19 15 TGTGCCAGTAGTATCCCCGGGACTAGCGGGAACGAGCAGTACTTC CASSIPGTSGNEQYF
TRBJ2-7 NA NA TRBV2 13 TGTGCCAGCATGGCTAGGGGCGCGGGAGAGCAGTACTTC CASMARGAGEQYF
TRBJ2-3 NA TRBD1 TRBV13 14 TGTGCCAGCAGCCCGACAGGGGCCGCACATACGCAGTATTTT CASSPTGAAHTQYF
TRBJ2-1 NA TRBD2 TRBV5-1 15 TGCGCCAGCAGCCGCCTAGCGGGAGCCTACAATGAGCAGTTCTTC CASSRLAGAYNEQFF
TRBJ2-1 NA NA TRBV29-1 12 TGCAGCGTTGACGAACACTACAATGAGCAGTTCTTC CSVDEHYNEQFF
TRBJ2-4 NA TRBD1 TRBV19 15 TGTGCCAGTAGTGATCAGGGGGTAGCCAAAAACATTCAGTACTTC CASSDQGVAKNIQYF
TRBJ2-7 NA TRBD2 TRBV2 20 TGTGCCAGCAGACGAGGGTGGGGGTCTAAGACTAGCGGTCCCTCCTACGAGCAGTACTTC CASRRGWGSKTSGPSYEQYF
TRBJ2-5 NA TRBD2 TRBV5-4 15 TGTGCCAGCACCCCTGGCGGGAGCCGCCAAGAGACCCAGTACTTC CASTPGGSRQETQYF
TRBJ2-5 NA TRBD1 TRBV29-1 15 TGCAGCGTAGCCGGGGACAGGGGGCATCAAGAGACCCAGTACTTC CSVAGDRGHQETQYF
TRBJ2-2 NA NA TRBV5-1 15 TGCGCCAGCAGCATACAGGGAGAGGGCACCGGGGAGCTGTTTTTT CASSIQGEGTGELFF
TRBJ2-3 NA NA TRBV19 15 TGTGCCAGTAGTATATTCGGCAGGCCCCTCGTCCCGCAGTATTTT CASSIFGRPLVPQYF
TRBJ2-7 NA NA TRBV15 15 TGTGCCACCAGCAGGGCCGGGACGGCAAGCTACGAGCAGTACTTC CATSRAGTASYEQYF
TRBJ2-2 NA NA TRBV20-1 11 TGCAGTGCTAGGAAGACCGGGGAGCTGTTTTTT CSARKTGELFF
TRBJ2-7 NA NA TRBV7-2 14 TGTGCCAGCAGCTTAGGGTATTTGGTTAACGAGCAGTACTTC CASSLGYLVNEQYF
TRBJ1-2 NA TRBD1 TRBV7-3 16 TGTGCCAGCAGCTCCACGCCTCGGACAGGGAAGGATGGCTACACCTTC CASSSTPRTGKDGYTF
TRBJ2-3 NA NA TRBV6-1 13 TGTGCCAGCAGTTTAACCTTCACAGATACGCAGTATTTT CASSLTFTDTQYF
TRBJ1-1 NA NA TRBV5-1 15 TGCGCCAGCAGCTTGGTGGGCCAGGGTGATTCTAAGGCTTTCTTT CASSLVGQGDSKAFF
TRBJ2-1 NA NA TRBV28 14 TGTGCCAGCAGTTTATTTGGTAGTTACAATGAGCAGTTCTTC CASSLFGSYNEQFF
TRBJ1-2 once TRBD1 TRBV28 14 TGTGCCAGCAGGCTACCGGGACAGGGAAATGGCTACACCTTC CASRLPGQGNGYTF
TRBJ2-7 NA NA TRBV9 14 TGTGCCAGCAGCGTAGATCAGGGGATGAGCGAGCAGTACTTC CASSVDQGMSEQYF
TRBJ2-7 NA NA TRBV6-5 15 TGTGCCAGCAGTTACTCGGGCGTGGCCCCCTACGAGCAGTACTTC CASSYSGVAPYEQYF
TRBJ2-5 NA NA TRBV7-3 16 TGTGCCAGCAGCTTAGGGTTAAGTGGGGGTGAGGAGACCCAGTACTTC CASSLGLSGGEETQYF